The 8 T cell receptor beta chains given below trace back to one sample, sequenced in a study of T cell changes during pregnancy in multiple sclerosis. TCRdb's table, derived via immunoSEQ multiplex PCR, lists solely in-frame clones and lacks some. Seen here are 73,000 or so clones, 91% observed once, and the top ten hold around 0.9%. The source material was peripheral blood, sampled in the second trimester of pregnancy. The source is a female donor with multiple sclerosis, enrolled in a pregnancy study.

V usage is TRBV7-2 and J usage is TRBJ1-5; 10 bases line up with TRBD1. This CDR3 is built from 16 residues. The V segment lost 1 base and the J segment 4 bases; nucleotides outside the gene matches: 4. In germline, CDR1 is SGHTA, CDR2 FQGNSA. CDR3 sequence: CASSLVTGQGNQPQHF. The CDR3 bases are TGTGCCAGCAGCTTAGTAACGGGACAGGGGAATCAGCCCCAGCATTTT.

This clone was seen a single time. The rearrangement links TRBV7-3 to TRBJ1-1; no definite D call. CDR1 is SGHTA, CDR2 FQGTGA, per germline. There are 13 residues in the CDR3. Trimming left V 5 bases short and J 4 bases short, with 11 bases between. CDR3 nucleotides: TGTGCCAGCAGCCTGGAGCCGGGCACTGAAGCTTTCTTT. Its protein product is CASSLEPGTEAFF.

The J gene is TRBJ1-1, the V gene TRBV7-2; 7 positions match TRBD1. The J segment lost 0 bases and the V segment lost 5 bases, leaving 9 bases of the junction unmatched. Germline V CDR1 and CDR2: SGHTA, FQGNSA. This CDR3 has 16 amino acids. DNA of the CDR3: TGTGCCAGCAGCCCCCTCCCGGGACAGATGAACACTGAAGCTTTCTTT. Protein: CASSPLPGQMNTEAFF. Based on the CDR3 plus reference TRBV7-2 and TRBJ1-1, the full variable domain is GAGVSQSPSNKVTEKGKDVELRCDPISGHTALYWYRQSLGQGLEFLIYFQGNSAPDKSGLPSDRFSAERTGGSVSTLTIQRTQQEDSAVYLCASSPLPGQMNTEAFFGQGTRLTVV.

The chain has TRBV5-5 and TRBJ2-7, with a tentative D call TRBD1 (6 bases). The length of the CDR3 is 16 residues. CDR1 SGHKS and CDR2 YYEKEE come from the germline V gene (reference sequence). Trimming removed 4 bases from V and 4 bases from J, with 21 bases in between. The CDR3 coding sequence is TGTGCCAGCAGCCTAAAACAGGGTTGGCAGCTATACGAGCAGTACTTC. This translates into CASSLKQGWQLYEQYF. The complete variable domain, with remaining parts taken from reference TRBV5-5 and TRBJ2-7, reads DAGVTQSPTHLIKTRGQQVTLRCSPISGHKSVSWYQQVLGQGPQFIFQYYEKEERGRGNFPDRFSARQFPNYSSELNVNALLLGDSALYLCASSLKQGWQLYEQYFGPGTRLTVT.

The CDR3 DNA reads as TGTGCCAGCAGTCCATGGACAGGGGGGAGCGGCGAGCAGTACTTC. Amino acids: CASSPWTGGSGEQYF. The J gene is TRBJ2-7, the V gene TRBV6-5, with 10 bases fitting TRBD1. Germline-derived CDR1 and CDR2 are MNHEY and SVGAGI. The CDR3 is 15 residues long. Trimming at V came to 5 bases and at J to 6 bases, leaving 10 bases not matched to a gene.

This sequence joins TRBV6-5 and TRBJ1-4; TRBD1 matches 11 bases. The CDR3 consists of 14 residues. From germline, CDR1 is MNHEY and CDR2 SVGAGI. V lost 7 bases to trimming and J lost 8 bases; unmatched junction nucleotides: 6. The DNA of the CDR3 is TGTGCCAGCAAGCAGGGGACAGGGGGAGAAAAACTGTTTTTT. It codes for CASKQGTGGEKLFF.

This clone occurred once. The J gene is TRBJ1-5, the V gene TRBV19; D remains unclear. V was trimmed by 6 bases and J by 3 bases, leaving 18 bases between them. Germline-derived CDR1 and CDR2 are LNHDA and SQIVND (reference sequence). The length of the CDR3 is 16 residues. The chain's CDR3 is CASSLRATAYNQPQHF. The CDR3 DNA is TGTGCCAGTAGCCTGCGGGCCACTGCCTACAATCAGCCCCAGCATTTT.

The table lists this clone with a count of one. J is TRBJ2-5 and V is TRBV7-9, with 8 nucleotides matching TRBD1. The CDR3 loop spans 14 amino acids. Germline CDR1 SEHNR, CDR2 FQNEAQ (reference sequence). V trimming: 5 bases; J trimming: 6 bases; junction bases outside the gene matches: 8. The CDR3: CASSVGGTGQTQYF. CDR3 nucleotide sequence: TGTGCCAGCAGCGTAGGGGGGACAGGCCAGACCCAGTACTTC.